Following are 14 T cell receptor beta chains from one sample sequenced in a study of shared clonotypes between healthy human individuals. Assay: immunoSEQ multiplex PCR; the TCRdb copy retains only in-frame clones and omits some. The repertoire consists of 400,000 to 600,000 clones, with around 79% occurring once and the leading ten covering roughly 13%. The sample consisted of PBMCs. The receptors come from a woman aged 35 to 49 in good health. Some clones in this sample may be carry-over from other donors' samples.

Only a few counts were recorded for this clone. The CDR3, as DNA: TGTGCCAGCTCACCAGCCGGGACAACAAATCAGCCCCAGCATTTT. Encoded protein: CASSPAGTTNQPQHF. This chain uses TRBV18 with TRBJ1-5, with D perhaps TRBD1 (6 bases). The CDR3 sequence is 15 residues long. CDR1 is KGHSH and CDR2 is LQKENI in the germline V gene. The V and J ends lost 2 bases and 4 bases respectively, with 12 bases between them. Full variable domain (outside the CDR3, taken from reference TRBV18 and TRBJ1-5): NAGVMQNPRHLVRRRGQEARLRCSPMKGHSHVYWYRQLPEEGLKFMVYLQKENIIDESGMPKERFSAEFPKEGPSILRIQQVVRGDSAAYFCASSPAGTTNQPQHFGDGTRLSIL.

Only a few counts were recorded for this clone. V gene TRBV30 combines with J gene TRBJ1-5; D is perhaps TRBD1 (6 bases). This CDR3 is built from 13 residues. V was clipped by 2 bases and J by 6 bases, with 11 bases between them. Germline V gives CDR1 GTSNPN, CDR2 SVGIG (reference sequence). For the CDR3, the DNA is TGTGCCTGGAGTCCTACAGGGAGTCAGCCCCAGCATTTT. Protein sequence: CAWSPTGSQPQHF.

This clone was detected many times. V gene TRBV28 combines with J gene TRBJ1-2; 10 bases line up with TRBD1. Germline V gene sequence: CDR1 MDHEN, CDR2 SYDVKM. The CDR3 extends over 14 amino acids. Germline trimming cut 5 bases from V and 4 bases from J; bases unmatched to any gene: 4. In nucleotides, the CDR3 is TGTGCCAGCAGTCCGACAGGGGGCGTCTATGGCTACACCTTC. Amino acid sequence: CASSPTGGVYGYTF.

The rearrangement links TRBV2 to TRBJ2-1, with 7 nucleotides matching TRBD1. The germline V gene encodes CDR1 SNHLY and CDR2 FYNNEI. The CDR3 has 13 amino acids. With 6 bases clipped from V and 4 bases from J, the junction kept 3 bases outside the gene matches. CDR3 amino acids: CASSVTGYNEQFF. The CDR3 DNA reads as TGTGCCAGCAGCGTGACAGGGTACAATGAGCAGTTCTTC. Filled out from reference TRBV2 and TRBJ2-1, the complete variable domain reads EPEVTQTPSHQVTQMGQEVILRCVPISNHLYFYWYRQILGQKVEFLVSFYNNEISEKSEIFDDQFSVERPDGSNFTLKIRSTKLEDSAMYFCASSVTGYNEQFFGPGTRLTVL.

The V and J genes are TRBV7-3 and TRBJ2-7; 8 bases align to TRBD2. Unmatched junction bases numbered 4, after V lost 0 bases and J lost 3 bases. CDR1 is SGHTA and CDR2 is FQGTGA in the germline V gene. The CDR3 covers 15 residues. For the CDR3, the DNA is TGTGCCAGCAGCTTAACACGGACTAGCAGCTACGAGCAGTACTTC. Translation: CASSLTRTSSYEQYF.

J is TRBJ1-1 and V is TRBV7-8; no clear D gene. With 4 bases removed from V and 5 bases from J, the gap between germline ends came to 11 bases. The CDR3 covers 13 residues. Germline V gene lookup returns CDR1 SGHVS and CDR2 FQNEAQ. The CDR3 sequence is CASSSNAGTEAFF. The CDR3 bases are TGTGCCAGCAGCTCTAACGCCGGGACTGAAGCTTTCTTT.

The chain combines TRBV5-4 with TRBJ2-3; D ambiguous. Germline CDR1 SGHNT, CDR2 YYREEE (reference sequence). The CDR3 has 14 amino acids. Trimming left V 1 base short and J 2 bases short, with 8 bases between. The CDR3 region is CASSLWRITDTQYF. In nucleotides, the CDR3 is TGTGCCAGCAGCTTGTGGCGGATCACAGATACGCAGTATTTT. The whole variable domain, filled in from reference TRBV5-4 and TRBJ2-3, reads ETGVTQSPTHLIKTRGQQVTLRCSSQSGHNTVSWYQQALGQGPQFIFQYYREEENGRGNFPPRFSGLQFPNYSSELNVNALELDDSALYLCASSLWRITDTQYFGPGTRLTVL.

The chain joins TRBV4-3 to TRBJ2-3, with a weak D call TRBD2 (7 bases). The CDR3 runs to 14 residues. V was shortened by 4 bases and J by 9 bases, with 17 bases between the two germline ends. CDR1 is LGHNA and CDR2 is YSLEER in the germline V gene. The CDR3 loop reads CASSRVGGARTQYF. CDR3 nucleotides: TGCGCCAGCAGCCGAGTAGGGGGGGCAAGGACGCAGTATTTT.

A few counts support this clone. The chain couples TRBV16 to TRBJ1-2; 7 bases agree with TRBD1. Germline CDR1 KGHSY, CDR2 FQNENV. The CDR3 length is 15 residues. Unmatched junction bases numbered 5, after V lost 1 base and J lost 3 bases. CDR3 in amino acids: CASSQWGQLDYGYTF. The CDR3 DNA follows: TGTGCCAGCAGCCAATGGGGACAGCTAGACTATGGCTACACCTTC.

This clone was seen once. The same CDR3 is also encoded by other DNA sequences in this sample. The chain has TRBV9 and TRBJ2-1, with D possibly matching TRBD1 (5 bases). This CDR3 has 14 residues. Germline CDR1 and CDR2: SGDLS and YYNGEE. Trimming left V 0 bases short and J 4 bases short, with 8 bases between. In DNA, the CDR3 is TGTGCCAGCAGCGTAGGGGGCCTGTACAATGAGCAGTTCTTC. Its protein product is CASSVGGLYNEQFF.

The CDR3 nucleotides read TGTGCCAGCAGCAGGACTCAAGGGGGAGCTAACTATGGCTACACCTTC. Translation gives CASSRTQGGANYGYTF. This chain uses TRBV7-9 with TRBJ1-2; tentative D call: TRBD1 (6 bases). The CDR3 runs to 16 residues. Trimming took off 5 bases at V and 0 bases at J, with 16 bases between the two ends. Germline V gene lookup returns CDR1 SEHNR and CDR2 FQNEAQ (reference sequence).

The chain couples TRBV7-2 to TRBJ2-7; the D gene is possibly TRBD2 (6 bases). The germline gives CDR1 SGHTA, CDR2 FQGNSA. With 6 bases removed from V and 0 bases from J, the gap between germline ends came to 12 bases. The CDR3 contains 14 residues. CDR3 DNA: TGTGCCAGCAGAAGTCCGGGACTCTCCTACGAGCAGTACTTC. Amino acids: CASRSPGLSYEQYF.

This clone occurred once. This rearrangement joins TRBV4-2 to TRBJ2-2; possibly TRBD1 for D (6 bases). The CDR3 runs to 12 residues. Trimming left V 2 bases short and J 8 bases short, with 6 bases between. Germline lookup yields CDR1 LGHNA and CDR2 YNFKEQ. Here the CDR3 reads CASSQTGGELFF. CDR3 DNA sequence: TGTGCCAGCAGCCAAACAGGGGGGGAGCTGTTTTTT.

The V call is TRBV7-2, the J call TRBJ2-5; D unresolved. Between the trimmed V and J ends, which lost 1 base and 1 base, there was a span of 10 bases. The germline V gene has CDR1 SGHTA and CDR2 FQGNSA. The CDR3 is 15 amino acids. CDR3 loop: CASSLVLGPQETQYF. CDR3 coding DNA: TGTGCCAGCAGCTTAGTTCTGGGTCCCCAAGAGACCCAGTACTTC.